The 15 T cell receptor beta chains listed next were all sequenced from one sample in a study of T cell changes during pregnancy in multiple sclerosis. Using immunoSEQ multiplex PCR, the repertoire was profiled, and TCRdb retains in-frame clones only, with some absent. The profile shows approximately 41,000 clones, 85% to 90% of them singletons. Sequences were derived from CD4+ T cells from peripheral blood mononuclear cells, sampled in the second trimester of pregnancy. All receptors come from a female donor with multiple sclerosis, enrolled in a pregnancy study.

The rearrangement uses TRBV2 and TRBJ2-5; 12 nucleotides align to TRBD2. Losses at the gene ends were 6 bases for V and 1 base for J; bases not matched to a gene: 0. The CDR3 is 14 residues long. Germline loops: CDR1 SNHLY, CDR2 FYNNEI. The CDR3 sequence: CASRTSGGQETQYF. The CDR3 DNA follows: TGTGCCAGCAGGACTAGCGGGGGCCAAGAGACCCAGTACTTC.

This sequence joins TRBV5-1 and TRBJ2-3, with 10 bases matching TRBD2. Germline V gene sequence: CDR1 SGHRS, CDR2 YFSETQ. The V gene end was trimmed by 2 bases and the J gene end by 2 bases; junction bases not matched to a gene: 5. This CDR3 region has 16 residues. The DNA of the CDR3 is TGCGCCAGCAGCTTAGGGCTAGCGGGGGCCACAGATACGCAGTATTTT. Translation: CASSLGLAGATDTQYF.

The rearrangement uses TRBV28 and TRBJ2-3, with 12 bases fitting TRBD2. Germline V gene lookup returns CDR1 MDHEN and CDR2 SYDVKM. Trimming at V came to 3 bases and at J to 3 bases, leaving 4 bases not matched to a gene. This CDR3 is built from 16 residues. CDR3 DNA sequence: TGTGCCAGCAGTTTGTCGCTAGCGGGAGGGACAGATACGCAGTATTTT. Translated, it gives CASSLSLAGGTDTQYF.

V and J are TRBV5-1 and TRBJ2-2; D is undetermined. The CDR3 runs to 14 residues. The V end lost 7 bases, the J end lost 0 bases, and 10 bases lay between the germline ends. Germline V gene sequence: CDR1 SGHRS, CDR2 YFSETQ. The CDR3 DNA reads as TGCGCCAGCGAGGCGGTAACGAACACCGGGGAGCTGTTTTTT. Its protein product is CASEAVTNTGELFF. Full variable domain (missing parts from reference TRBV5-1 and TRBJ2-2): KAGVTQTPRYLIKTRGQQVTLSCSPISGHRSVSWYQQTPGQGLQFLFEYFSETQRNKGNFPGRFSGRQFSNSRSEMNVSTLELGDSALYLCASEAVTNTGELFFGEGSRLTVL.

This chain links TRBV4-3 with TRBJ1-1; D not certain. Trimming pared 0 bases from V and 2 bases from J, leaving 10 bases between. The CDR3 consists of 15 residues. CDR1 LGHNA and CDR2 YSLEER come from the germline V gene. CDR3 sequence (DNA): TGCGCCAGCAGCCAAGAATGGCAGCGAAACACTGAAGCTTTCTTT. Its protein product is CASSQEWQRNTEAFF.

J is TRBJ1-3 and V is TRBV11-2, with a possible D match to TRBD1 (5 bases). V lost 1 base, J lost 0 bases, and 7 bases lay in between. CDR1 is SGHAT and CDR2 is FQNNGV in the germline V gene. The CDR3 consists of 15 residues. The CDR3 region has the DNA TGTGCCAGCAGCTTAGGGGGCAGCTCTGGAAACACCATATATTTT. Its protein product is CASSLGGSSGNTIYF.

The chain links TRBV2 to TRBJ2-3; 7 bases agree with TRBD1. The germline V gene encodes CDR1 SNHLY and CDR2 FYNNEI. V gave up 4 bases and J gave up 0 bases; unmatched junction bases: 4. The CDR3 length is 15 residues. The CDR3 nucleotides read TGTGCCAGCAGTGCCGACAGGGCAAGCACAGATACGCAGTATTTT. Translated: CASSADRASTDTQYF.

This chain joins TRBV5-6 and TRBJ1-4; D not resolved. Between the trimmed V and J ends, which lost 4 bases and 3 bases, there was a span of 13 bases. The V gene's germline CDR1 is SGHDT and CDR2 YYEEEE. The CDR3 has 15 amino acids. The CDR3 is CASSQDRGSNEKLFF. CDR3 in DNA: TGTGCCAGCAGCCAGGATCGAGGGTCTAATGAAAAACTGTTTTTT.

The chain uses TRBV18 and TRBJ2-7, with D tentatively TRBD1 (5 bases). The V gene's germline CDR1 is KGHSH and CDR2 LQKENI. With 1 base removed from V and 6 bases from J, the gap between germline ends came to 13 bases. This CDR3 region has 14 residues. This chain's CDR3 is CASSPQGPSSEQYF. Written as DNA, the CDR3 is TGTGCCAGCTCACCACAGGGGCCGAGTAGCGAGCAGTACTTC.

This clone was counted once. This chain links TRBV9 with TRBJ2-3, with 8 nucleotides matching TRBD2. Germline CDR1 is SGDLS and CDR2 is YYNGEE. The CDR3 spans 14 residues. J lost 5 bases, V lost 4 bases, and 6 bases had no gene match. CDR3 region: CASSSGTRGDTQYF. CDR3 DNA: TGTGCCAGCAGCTCCGGGACTAGGGGAGATACGCAGTATTTT. Full variable domain (missing parts from reference TRBV9 and TRBJ2-3): DSGVTQTPKHLITATGQRVTLRCSPRSGDLSVYWYQQSLDQGLQFLIQYYNGEERAKGNILERFSAQQFPDLHSELNLSSLELGDSALYFCASSSGTRGDTQYFGPGTRLTVL.

The chain recombines TRBV6-6 with TRBJ2-1, with 7 bases fitting TRBD1. This CDR3 has 16 residues. Germline CDR1 is MNHNY and CDR2 is SVGAGI (reference sequence). The junction had 10 bases not matched to a gene; V was cut back by 5 bases and J by 3 bases. The CDR3 DNA sequence: TGTGCCAGCAGTCCCCCCGGGGCAGGGGGCTACAATGAGCAGTTCTTC. It codes for CASSPPGAGGYNEQFF.

The chain recombines TRBV18 with TRBJ2-1; 13 bases map to TRBD2. The CDR3 is 18 amino acids. Germline CDR1 and CDR2: KGHSH and LQKENI. V lost 0 bases to trimming and J lost 5 bases; unmatched junction nucleotides: 7. The CDR3 DNA is TGTGCCAGCTCACCACCACTAGCGGGAGGGCCTTTGGACAATGAGCAGTTCTTC. It codes for CASSPPLAGGPLDNEQFF.

This rearrangement joins TRBV9 to TRBJ2-1; TRBD2 might be the D (7 bases). Trimming removed 2 bases from V and 4 bases from J, with 13 bases in between. The CDR3 has 15 amino acids. Looked up from germline, CDR1 is SGDLS and CDR2 is YYNGEE. The CDR3 sequence: CASSVGSGTYNEQFF. The CDR3 coding sequence is TGTGCCAGCAGCGTCGGAAGCGGGACATACAATGAGCAGTTCTTC.

The chain links TRBV4-3 to TRBJ1-4; unclear D gene. Germline CDR1 is LGHNA and CDR2 is YSLEER. The CDR3 is 15 residues long. V was trimmed by 1 base and J by 0 bases, leaving 6 bases between them. The CDR3 DNA is TGCGCCAGCAGCCAAGTGGCCACAACTAATGAAAAACTGTTTTTT. This codes for CASSQVATTNEKLFF.

V usage is TRBV9 and J usage is TRBJ2-5; TRBD2 agrees at 9 bases. The CDR3 covers 16 residues. Trimming at V came to 0 bases and at J to 5 bases, leaving 8 bases not matched to a gene. Per germline, CDR1 SGDLS and CDR2 YYNGEE. CDR3 nucleotides: TGTGCCAGCAGCGTAGGCGGGAGGGGGGTTAGGGAGACCCAGTACTTC. Translating gives CASSVGGRGVRETQYF.